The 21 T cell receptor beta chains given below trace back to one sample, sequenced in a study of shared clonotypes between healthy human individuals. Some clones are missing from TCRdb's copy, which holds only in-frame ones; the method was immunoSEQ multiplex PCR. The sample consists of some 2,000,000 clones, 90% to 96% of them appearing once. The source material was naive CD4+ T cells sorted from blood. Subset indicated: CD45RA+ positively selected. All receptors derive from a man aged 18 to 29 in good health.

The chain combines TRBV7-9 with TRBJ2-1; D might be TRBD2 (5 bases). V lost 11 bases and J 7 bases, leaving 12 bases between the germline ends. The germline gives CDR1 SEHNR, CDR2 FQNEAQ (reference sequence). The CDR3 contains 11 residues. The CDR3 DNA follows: TGTGCCGTAGCGTACTATAATGAGCAGTTCTTC. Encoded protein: CAVAYYNEQFF.

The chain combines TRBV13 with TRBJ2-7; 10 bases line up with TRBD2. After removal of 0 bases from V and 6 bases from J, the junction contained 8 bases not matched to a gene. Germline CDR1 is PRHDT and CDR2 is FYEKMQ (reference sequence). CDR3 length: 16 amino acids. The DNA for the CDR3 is TGTGCCAGCAGCTTAGGCCATAAGCGGGGGGGCAGCGAGCAGTACTTC. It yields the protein CASSLGHKRGGSEQYF.

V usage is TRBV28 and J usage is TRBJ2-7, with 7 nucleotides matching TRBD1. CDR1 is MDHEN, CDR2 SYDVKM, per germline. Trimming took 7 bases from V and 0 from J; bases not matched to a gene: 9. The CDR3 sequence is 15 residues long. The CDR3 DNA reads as TGTGCCAGCACCATGGGGACAGTGGGCTCCTACGAGCAGTACTTC. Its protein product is CASTMGTVGSYEQYF. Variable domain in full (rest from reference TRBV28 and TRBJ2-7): DVKVTQSSRYLVKRTGEKVFLECVQDMDHENMFWYRQDPGLGLRLIYFSYDVKMKEKGDIPEGYSVSREKKERFSLILESASTNQTSMYLCASTMGTVGSYEQYFGPGTRLTVT.

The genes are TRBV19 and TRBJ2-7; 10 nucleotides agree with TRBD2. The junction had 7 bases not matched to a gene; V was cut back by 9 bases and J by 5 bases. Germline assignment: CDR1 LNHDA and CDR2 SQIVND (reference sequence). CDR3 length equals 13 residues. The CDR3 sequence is CASKREGTDEQYF. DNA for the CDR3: TGTGCCAGCAAGCGGGAGGGTACGGACGAGCAGTACTTC.

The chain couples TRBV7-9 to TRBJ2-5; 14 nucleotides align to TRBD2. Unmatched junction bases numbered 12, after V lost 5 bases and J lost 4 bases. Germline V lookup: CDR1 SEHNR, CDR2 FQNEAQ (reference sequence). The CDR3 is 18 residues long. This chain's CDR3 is CASSPRGTSGRAGETQYF. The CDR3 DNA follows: TGTGCCAGCAGCCCTAGAGGGACTAGCGGGAGAGCAGGAGAGACCCAGTACTTC.

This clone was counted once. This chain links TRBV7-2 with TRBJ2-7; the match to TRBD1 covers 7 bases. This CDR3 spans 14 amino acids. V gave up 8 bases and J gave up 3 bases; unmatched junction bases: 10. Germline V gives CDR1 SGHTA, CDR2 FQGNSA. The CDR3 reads CASSLTGLSYEQYF. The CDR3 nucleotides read TGTGCCAGCTCTTTGACAGGGCTCAGCTACGAGCAGTACTTC. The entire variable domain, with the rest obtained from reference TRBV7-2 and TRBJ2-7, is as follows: GAGVSQSPSNKVTEKGKDVELRCDPISGHTALYWYRQSLGQGLEFLIYFQGNSAPDKSGLPSDRFSAERTGGSVSTLTIQRTQQEDSAVYLCASSLTGLSYEQYFGPGTRLTVT.

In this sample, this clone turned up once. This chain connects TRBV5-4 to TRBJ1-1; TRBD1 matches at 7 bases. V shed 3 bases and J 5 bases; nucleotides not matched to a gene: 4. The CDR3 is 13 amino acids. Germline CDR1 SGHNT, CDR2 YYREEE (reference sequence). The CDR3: CASSSTGETEAFF. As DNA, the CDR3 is TGTGCCAGCAGCTCAACAGGGGAGACTGAAGCTTTCTTT.

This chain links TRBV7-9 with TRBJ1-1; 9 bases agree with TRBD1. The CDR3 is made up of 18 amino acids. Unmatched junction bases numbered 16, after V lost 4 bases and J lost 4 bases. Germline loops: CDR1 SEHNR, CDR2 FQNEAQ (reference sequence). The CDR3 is CASSSRPGTGKGITEAFF. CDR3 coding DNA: TGTGCCAGCAGCTCACGCCCCGGGACAGGGAAGGGGATCACTGAAGCTTTCTTT.

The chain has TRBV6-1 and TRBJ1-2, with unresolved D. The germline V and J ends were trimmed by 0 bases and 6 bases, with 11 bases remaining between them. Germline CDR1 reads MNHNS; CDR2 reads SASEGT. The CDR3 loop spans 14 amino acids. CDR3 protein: CASSEAIRGDGYTF. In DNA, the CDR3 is TGTGCCAGCAGTGAAGCGATCCGCGGGGATGGCTACACCTTC.

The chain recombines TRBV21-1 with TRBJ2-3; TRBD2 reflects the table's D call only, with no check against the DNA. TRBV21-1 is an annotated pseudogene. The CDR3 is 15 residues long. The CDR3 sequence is CASSKHTGGMDTQYF. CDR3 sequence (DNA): TGTGCCAGCAGCAAGCACACGGGGGGGATGGATACGCAGTATTTT.

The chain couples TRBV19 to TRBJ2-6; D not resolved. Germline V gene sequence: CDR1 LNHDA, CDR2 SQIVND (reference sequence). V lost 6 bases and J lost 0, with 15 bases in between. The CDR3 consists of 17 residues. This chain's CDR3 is CASSIRTLSSGANVLTF. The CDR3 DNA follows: TGTGCCAGTAGCATAAGGACGCTCAGCTCTGGGGCCAACGTCCTGACTTTC.

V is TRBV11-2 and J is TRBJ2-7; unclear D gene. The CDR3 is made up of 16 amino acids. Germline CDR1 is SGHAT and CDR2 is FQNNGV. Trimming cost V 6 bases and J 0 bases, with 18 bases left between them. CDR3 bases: TGTGCCAGCAGTTATTCGGGCTTCTCCCCCTCCTACGAGCAGTACTTC. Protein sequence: CASSYSGFSPSYEQYF.

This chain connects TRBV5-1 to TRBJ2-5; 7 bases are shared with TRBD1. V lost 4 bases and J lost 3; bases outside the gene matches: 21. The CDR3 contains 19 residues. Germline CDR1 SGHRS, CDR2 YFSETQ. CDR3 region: CASSRERKTPDRKEETQYF. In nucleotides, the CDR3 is TGCGCCAGCAGCCGCGAGCGAAAGACCCCGGACAGGAAAGAAGAGACCCAGTACTTC.

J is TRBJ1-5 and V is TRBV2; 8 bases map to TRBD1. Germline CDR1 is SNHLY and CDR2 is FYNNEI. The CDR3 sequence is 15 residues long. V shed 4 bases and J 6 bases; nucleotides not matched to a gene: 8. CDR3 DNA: TGTGCCAGCAGTGTCGGACAGGGTGTCGGTCAGCCCCAGCATTTT. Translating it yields CASSVGQGVGQPQHF.

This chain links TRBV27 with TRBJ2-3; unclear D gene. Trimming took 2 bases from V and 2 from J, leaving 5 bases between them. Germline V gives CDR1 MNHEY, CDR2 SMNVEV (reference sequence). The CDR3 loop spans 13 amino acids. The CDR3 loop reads CASSLGVTDTQYF. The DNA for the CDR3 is TGTGCCAGCAGTTTAGGGGTCACAGATACGCAGTATTTT.

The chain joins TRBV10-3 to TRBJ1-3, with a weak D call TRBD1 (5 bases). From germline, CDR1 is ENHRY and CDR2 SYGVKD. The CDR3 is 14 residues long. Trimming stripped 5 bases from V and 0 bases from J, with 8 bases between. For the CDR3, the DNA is TGTGCCATCAGTACAGGAGACTCTGGAAACACCATATATTTT. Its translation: CAISTGDSGNTIYF.

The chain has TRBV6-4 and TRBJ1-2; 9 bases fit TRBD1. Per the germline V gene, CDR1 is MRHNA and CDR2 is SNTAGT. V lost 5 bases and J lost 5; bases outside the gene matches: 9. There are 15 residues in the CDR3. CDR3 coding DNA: TGTGCCAGCAGTCGGGACAGGGTACTGGAGTATGGCTACACCTTC. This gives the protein CASSRDRVLEYGYTF.

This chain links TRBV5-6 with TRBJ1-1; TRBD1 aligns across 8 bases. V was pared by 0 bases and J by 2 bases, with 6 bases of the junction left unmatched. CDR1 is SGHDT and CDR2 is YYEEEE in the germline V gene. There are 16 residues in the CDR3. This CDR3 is CASSLGQGAPNTEAFF. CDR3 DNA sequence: TGTGCCAGCAGCTTGGGGCAGGGGGCGCCCAACACTGAAGCTTTCTTT.

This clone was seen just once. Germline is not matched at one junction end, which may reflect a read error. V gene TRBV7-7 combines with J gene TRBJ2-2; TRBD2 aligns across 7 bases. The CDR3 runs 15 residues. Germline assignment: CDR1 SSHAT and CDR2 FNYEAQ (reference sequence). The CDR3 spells CASSQRPGGTGELFF. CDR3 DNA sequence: TGTGCTAGCAGCCAAAGGCCGGGGGGCACCGGGGAGCTGTTTTTT.

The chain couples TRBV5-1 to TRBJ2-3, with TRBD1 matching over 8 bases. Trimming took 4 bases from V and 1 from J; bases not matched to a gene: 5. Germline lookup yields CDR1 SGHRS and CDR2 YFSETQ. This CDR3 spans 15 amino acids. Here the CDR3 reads CASSLQTGGTDTQYF. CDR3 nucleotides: TGCGCCAGCAGCCTTCAGACAGGGGGCACAGATACGCAGTATTTT. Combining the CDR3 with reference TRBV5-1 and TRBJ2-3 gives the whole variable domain KAGVTQTPRYLIKTRGQQVTLSCSPISGHRSVSWYQQTPGQGLQFLFEYFSETQRNKGNFPGRFSGRQFSNSRSEMNVSTLELGDSALYLCASSLQTGGTDTQYFGPGTRLTVL.

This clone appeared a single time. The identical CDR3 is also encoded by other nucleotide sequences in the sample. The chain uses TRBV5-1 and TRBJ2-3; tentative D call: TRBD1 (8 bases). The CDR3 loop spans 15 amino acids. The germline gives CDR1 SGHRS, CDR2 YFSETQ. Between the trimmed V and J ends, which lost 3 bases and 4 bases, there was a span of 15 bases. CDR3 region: CASSSGQGGSDTQYF. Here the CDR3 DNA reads TGCGCCAGCAGCTCCGGACAGGGAGGGTCAGATACGCAGTATTTT.